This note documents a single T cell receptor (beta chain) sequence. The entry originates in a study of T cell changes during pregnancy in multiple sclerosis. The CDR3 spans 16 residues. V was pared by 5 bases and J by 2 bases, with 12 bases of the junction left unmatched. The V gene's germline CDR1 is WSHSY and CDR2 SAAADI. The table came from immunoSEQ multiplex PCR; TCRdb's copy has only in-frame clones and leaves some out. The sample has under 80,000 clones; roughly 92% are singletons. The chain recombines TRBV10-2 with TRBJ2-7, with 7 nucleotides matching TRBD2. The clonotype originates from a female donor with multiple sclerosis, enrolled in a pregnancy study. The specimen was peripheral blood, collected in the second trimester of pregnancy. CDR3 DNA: TGCGCCAGCAGTCGGGGACTCGGGACTAAGACCTACGAGCAGTACTTC. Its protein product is CASSRGLGTKTYEQYF.